This is a list of T cell receptor beta chains from one sample in a study of beta chain features in type 1 diabetes. Sequenced by immunoSEQ multiplex PCR; TCRdb stores in-frame clones only, minus some. Of around 340,000 clones listed, roughly 8% are singletons. The sequenced sample consisted of central memory CD4+ T cells from blood. These receptors were taken from a woman under 30 in good health. CDR3s include the opening cysteine and the closing phenylalanine or tryptophan. Each record gives: clone size, J gene, D gene, V gene, CDR3 DNA, CDR3 protein. A D gene is named only where the DNA matches it firmly. Expanded clones are given a class, and other clones once, few, many or no size at all.

>-|TRBJ2-7|-|TRBV7-9
TGTGCCAGCAGTCCAGACTATCGCGAGCAGTACTTC
CASSPDYREQYF
>few|TRBJ2-5|TRBD2|TRBV4-1
TGCGCCAGCAGCCAACCGGGACTAGCCCAAGAGACCCAGTACTTC
CASSQPGLAQETQYF
>-|TRBJ2-1|-|TRBV28
TGTGCCTGCCGTTCCGGTGGCTTGGGCAATGAGCAGTTCTTC
CACRSGGLGNEQFF
>many|TRBJ2-3|-|TRBV13
TGTGCCAGCAGCTTCCGCCCCGCGGATACGCAGTATTTT
CASSFRPADTQYF
>few|TRBJ2-7|-|TRBV4-2
TGTGCCAGCAGCCAAGATGGGGGCGGGTACGAGCAGTACTTC
CASSQDGGGYEQYF
>-|TRBJ1-1|-|TRBV6-5
TGTGCCAGCAGGCATGACAGAAGCACTGAAGCTTTCTTT
CASRHDRSTEAFF
>-|TRBJ2-7|-|TRBV7-9
TGTGCCAGCAGCCAAACGGAATACGAGCAGTACTTC
CASSQTEYEQYF
>few|TRBJ2-7|-|TRBV6-6
TGTGCCAGCAGTCATCAGAGGGGGGAACAGTACTTC
CASSHQRGEQYF
>many|TRBJ2-2|TRBD1|TRBV4-1
TGCGCCAGCAGCTTTGGACAGGGTCCCGGGGAGCTGTTTTTT
CASSFGQGPGELFF
>-|TRBJ2-5|TRBD2|TRBV27
TGTGCCAGCTCCATTCGGGAGGGGCAAGAGACCCAGTACTTC
CASSIREGQETQYF
>few|TRBJ1-2|-|TRBV11-2
TGTGCCAGCAGCTTTAGTGGGGGTGGAACAGCGGGAAACATCTACACCTTC
CASSFSGGGTAGNIYTF
>few|TRBJ1-1|-|TRBV25-1
TGTGCCAGCAGTGCCCCGAGCCAAAGGGCCGCCGGTGAAGCTTTCTTT
CASSAPSQRAAGEAFF
>-|TRBJ2-5|TRBD2|TRBV7-2
TGTGCCAGCAGCGATCTCCCGACTAGCGGGAGCCAAGAGACCCAGTACTTC
CASSDLPTSGSQETQYF
>few|TRBJ2-1|TRBD2|TRBV27
TGTGCCAGCAGCAGAAACGGACTAGCGGCGAATGAGCAGTTCTTC
CASSRNGLAANEQFF
>few|TRBJ2-3|TRBD2|TRBV29-1
TGCAGCGTTGCCCCTCGAGGGGTTAAGCGGGGGAGCACAGATACGCAGTATTTT
CSVAPRGVKRGSTDTQYF
>few|TRBJ1-1|TRBD1|TRBV19
TGTGCCAGTAGTTCCTGGACAGGGCTCGCTGAAGCTTTCTTT
CASSSWTGLAEAFF
>-|TRBJ2-7|-|TRBV28
TGTGCCAGCAGCCCCTGGACTGGGAATCACGAGCAGTACTTC
CASSPWTGNHEQYF
>few|TRBJ1-2|-|TRBV5-6
TGTGCCAGCAGCTTGCCAGGGACTTTTGGGGATGGCTACACCTTC
CASSLPGTFGDGYTF
>-|TRBJ2-1|-|TRBV9
TGTGCCAGCAGCGTAGGAGGGCGGGCCGACTACAATGAGCAGTTCTTC
CASSVGGRADYNEQFF
>few|TRBJ2-2|TRBD1|TRBV5-1
TGCGCCAGCAGCTATGGGGACAGGGGAATTTCCGGGGAGCTGTTTTTT
CASSYGDRGISGELFF
>-|TRBJ2-5|-|TRBV7-8
TGTGCCAGCAGCTTACTAGGGGGAGAAGAGACCCAGTACTTC
CASSLLGGEETQYF
>-|TRBJ2-3|-|TRBV6-6
TGTGCCAGCAGTTTGGGGGCCCCTCCAGATACGCAGTATTTT
CASSLGAPPDTQYF